Sequencing of this TCR beta chain was carried out in a study of early T cells in non-severe SARS-CoV-2 infection (dated by TCRdb to about 2021). A note on the overall study: Because TCR sequencing was done on bulk RNA from unsorted whole blood, the alpha and beta chains could not be paired. Results and caveats for the whole study, not just this receptor: VDJdb matching was skewed toward anti-spike CD8 responses, so virus-specific expansions were likely underestimated and private and CD4 specificities were missed.

The library was produced with 5' RACE. TCRdb names NextSeq 500 as the instrument used. In the TCR library protocol, unique molecular identifiers were attached to individual cDNA molecules to correct for PCR bias and sequencing error. Both TCR alpha and beta chains were sequenced, and tight co-correlation was observed between alpha and beta sequence abundances in each sample. As for the original processing: Decombinator V4 was used to perform V gene, J gene and CDR3 annotation of TCR sequences. Expanded TCRs were defined as changing significantly between any two time points under a Poisson model with p below 0.0001. TCR abundances were normalised to the total number of TCRs sequenced per sample and expressed as counts per million. TRAV1-2 paired with TRAJ12, TRAJ20 or TRAJ33 defined MAIT TCRs, while TRAV10 paired with TRAJ18 defined iNKT TCRs. A search of VDJdb, accessed on 1 November 2021, was run for TCRs annotated to CMV, EBV and SARS-CoV-2, with TCRs annotated for multiple antigens excluded. TCRdb passed the public sequencing reads through fastp at Q25 and MiXCR, retaining productive beta sequences. Rows are combined by CDR3 protein, so each entry shows the most common genes and DNA. The authors' filters were not applied to this entry. This sample lists some 81,000 distinct CDR3 sequences; 7.5% to 10% were detected once. Clones ranked in the top ten supply 4.8% of the sample.

Set within a cohort of healthcare workers in London, UK, this nested case-control study involved weekly PCR testing of nasopharyngeal swabs along with blood sampling. Healthcare workers were recruited during the week of the UK lockdown, between 23 and 31 March 2020, and followed weekly for up to about 15 weeks. A note on this clonotype: Its specific antigen is unknown. Base qualities are not at hand, and no much larger clone is one base apart.

The junction shows trimming of 1 base on V and 4 bases on J, and the gene matches do not reach 6 bases of it. CDR1 LGHDT and CDR2 YNNKEL are derived from the germline V gene (reference sequence). The CDR3 covers 15 residues, taking in both the cysteine and the phenylalanine. Only the CDR3 portion is preserved as DNA: 45 bases, with reading frame beginning at the first base. The sequence was collected from an adult who was a healthcare worker with PCR-confirmed SARS-CoV-2 infection or an uninfected control (not recorded which). Here the chain combines TRBV3-1 and TRBJ1-2; TRBD1 aligns with 7 central bases. The sample taken for sequencing was whole blood. This receptor has the CDR3 CASSQGRDRLYGYTF. In nucleotides, the sequence is TGTGCCAGCAGCCAAGGCCGGGACAGACTCTATGGCTACACCTTC.